The 27 T cell receptor beta chains listed next were all sequenced from one sample in a study of shared clonotypes between healthy human individuals. Naive CD8 cells lacked CD45RO and underwent positive selection for CCR7, leaving out terminally differentiated effector memory CD45RA+ cells. Profiled with immunoSEQ multiplex PCR; TCRdb holds only in-frame clones, not every one. The sample contains millions of clones, approximately 94% of which appear only once. Sequencing was performed on naive CD8+ T cells sorted from blood. The receptors here all came from a man between 18 and 29 years old in good health.

The chain couples TRBV6-1 to TRBJ2-2, with D unresolved. The CDR3 has 14 residues. Germline lookup yields CDR1 MNHNS and CDR2 SASEGT. Deletions cut 0 bases from V and 4 bases from J, with 6 bases between. The CDR3 DNA reads as TGTGCCAGCAGTGAAGCTGGCGGCACCGGGGAGCTGTTTTTT. This sequence encodes CASSEAGGTGELFF.

This clone has a single count. The chain employs TRBV7-9 and TRBJ2-3; D call uncertain. Germline CDR1 SEHNR, CDR2 FQNEAQ (reference sequence). CDR3 size: 13 residues. Trimming shortened V by 5 bases and J by 2 bases, and 8 bases separated the two germline ends. Here the CDR3 DNA reads TGTGCCAGCAGCCCCGAAAACACAGATACGCAGTATTTT. Protein sequence: CASSPENTDTQYF.

The chain combines TRBV5-8 with TRBJ2-3; the match to TRBD2 covers 10 bases. Germline V CDR1 and CDR2: SGHTS, YDEGEE. With 0 bases clipped from V and 3 bases from J, the junction kept 4 bases outside the gene matches. The CDR3 is 16 residues long. The CDR3, as DNA: TGTGCCAGCAGCTTGGAGAGTAGCGGGGGGACAGATACGCAGTATTTT. It translates to CASSLESSGGTDTQYF.

The J gene is TRBJ1-6, the V gene TRBV14; D is ambiguous. The CDR3 is 13 amino acids. CDR1 SGHDN and CDR2 FVKESK come from the germline V gene. The V end lost 4 bases, the J end lost 7 bases, and 8 bases lay between the germline ends. CDR3 in DNA: TGTGCCAGCAGCCCGGGCCTCAATTCACCCCTCCACTTT. Residues: CASSPGLNSPLHF. The full variable domain, its missing parts supplied by reference TRBV14 and TRBJ1-6, is EAGVTQFPSHSVIEKGQTVTLRCDPISGHDNLYWYRRVMGKEIKFLLHFVKESKQDESGMPNNRFLAERTGGTYSTLKVQPAELEDSGVYFCASSPGLNSPLHFGNGTRLTVT.

The rearrangement links TRBV6-1 to TRBJ2-1; D unresolved. CDR1 and CDR2 from the germline V gene are MNHNS and SASEGT. V dropped 3 bases and J dropped 5 bases, with 11 bases sitting between them. CDR3 length: 14 amino acids. CDR3: CASSDGAHDNEQFF. CDR3 nucleotide sequence: TGTGCCAGCAGTGATGGAGCGCACGACAATGAGCAGTTCTTC.

The count of this clone is one. The chain has TRBV27 and TRBJ2-1; TRBD2 aligns across 13 bases. Germline CDR1 reads MNHEY; CDR2 reads SMNVEV (reference sequence). V trimming: 6 bases; J trimming: 7 bases; junction bases outside the gene matches: 6. The CDR3 length is 15 residues. The CDR3 DNA follows: TGTGCCAGCAGCCACCCACTAGCGGGAGGGAATGAGCAGTTCTTC. The encoded protein is CASSHPLAGGNEQFF.

J is TRBJ2-7 and V is TRBV28, with 13 bases that match TRBD2. Germline CDR1 reads MDHEN; CDR2 reads SYDVKM. The CDR3 sequence is 14 residues long. The junction had 3 bases not matched to a gene; V was cut back by 4 bases and J by 6 bases. The CDR3 DNA reads TGTGCCAGCAGTTATGGACTAGCGGGGGTCGAGCAGTACTTC. Amino acids: CASSYGLAGVEQYF.

The chain has TRBV4-1 and TRBJ2-3; TRBD2 is a possible D gene (6 bases). V was trimmed by 3 bases and J by 1 base, leaving 11 bases between them. The CDR3 runs to 15 residues. Germline V lookup: CDR1 MGHRA, CDR2 YSYEKL. The CDR3 loop is CASSHEGEGTDTQYF. The CDR3, as DNA: TGCGCCAGCAGCCACGAAGGGGAGGGCACAGATACGCAGTATTTT.

This clone was seen only once. The J gene is TRBJ1-1, the V gene TRBV4-3; unclear D gene. Trimming took off 0 bases at V and 2 bases at J, with 7 bases between the two ends. The CDR3 covers 14 residues. Germline CDR1 is LGHNA and CDR2 is YSLEER. The CDR3 loop reads CASSQDSSNTEAFF. CDR3 DNA: TGCGCCAGCAGCCAAGACTCCAGTAACACTGAAGCTTTCTTT.

The chain is built from TRBV28 and TRBJ2-1, with 10 bases identical to TRBD1. Trimming cost V 4 bases and J 4 bases; bases outside gene matches: 7. CDR1 and CDR2 from the germline V gene are MDHEN and SYDVKM. The CDR3 covers 16 residues. The CDR3 DNA reads as TGTGCCAGCAGTTCGGTCGGACAGGGGGTTTACAATGAGCAGTTCTTC. This translates into CASSSVGQGVYNEQFF.

The chain uses TRBV4-1 and TRBJ2-7; D unresolved. Germline V gene sequence: CDR1 MGHRA, CDR2 YSYEKL. The CDR3 contains 14 residues. Trimming took off 3 bases at V and 2 bases at J, with 11 bases between the two ends. The CDR3 nucleotides are TGCGCCAGCAGCCATTCCAAGGGTACCTACGAGCAGTACTTC. Encoded protein: CASSHSKGTYEQYF.

V is TRBV9 and J is TRBJ1-6; D is possibly TRBD1 (5 bases). This CDR3 comprises 14 residues. V gave up 1 base and J gave up 7 bases, with 9 bases separating them. Germline V gene sequence: CDR1 SGDLS, CDR2 YYNGEE. The CDR3 coding sequence is TGTGCCAGCAGCGTATTGGGGCCAAATTCACCCCTCCACTTT. Translated: CASSVLGPNSPLHF.

This clone was seen only once. Other DNA sequences of this sample code for an identical CDR3. The chain employs TRBV6-1 and TRBJ2-7, with D perhaps TRBD1 (6 bases). CDR3 length: 13 amino acids. The V gene's germline CDR1 is MNHNS and CDR2 SASEGT. With 4 bases removed from V and 0 bases from J, the gap between germline ends came to 7 bases. CDR3 bases: TGTGCCAGCAGTGTAGGGGGCTCCTACGAGCAGTACTTC. Protein sequence: CASSVGGSYEQYF.

The chain carries TRBV4-1 and TRBJ2-2; 7 bases are shared with TRBD2. The J segment lost 3 bases and the V segment lost 0 bases, leaving 10 bases of the junction unmatched. The CDR3 extends over 18 amino acids. CDR1 is MGHRA, CDR2 YSYEKL, per germline. The CDR3 nucleotides read TGCGCCAGCAGCCAAGAAAACCTCGAGCGGGAAGACACCGGGGAGCTGTTTTTT. Translating gives CASSQENLEREDTGELFF.

V gene TRBV7-8 combines with J gene TRBJ2-1, with 12 positions matching TRBD2. CDR1 and CDR2 from the germline V gene are SGHVS and FQNEAQ. The trim removed 3 bases at V and 3 bases at J, leaving 6 bases unmatched. The CDR3 sequence is 17 residues long. The CDR3 coding sequence is TGTGCCAGCAGCTTTAGACTAGCGGGAGTGAGCTACAATGAGCAGTTCTTC. Translating gives CASSFRLAGVSYNEQFF.

V usage is TRBV19 and J usage is TRBJ2-7, with a possible D match to TRBD2 (6 bases). The V gene lost 0 bases and the J gene lost 5 bases, with 14 bases spanning the gap. Germline CDR1 LNHDA, CDR2 SQIVND (reference sequence). This CDR3 has 15 amino acids. The CDR3 loop is CASSIDNGPGDEQYF. Here the CDR3 DNA reads TGTGCCAGTAGTATAGACAACGGGCCGGGGGACGAGCAGTACTTC. Full variable domain (outside the CDR3, taken from reference TRBV19 and TRBJ2-7): DGGITQSPKYLFRKEGQNVTLSCEQNLNHDAMYWYRQDPGQGLRLIYYSQIVNDFQKGDIAEGYSVSREKKESFPLTVTSAQKNPTAFYLCASSIDNGPGDEQYFGPGTRLTVT.

The chain is built from TRBV5-6 and TRBJ1-1; no definite D call. The V end was cut by 0 bases, the J end by 5 bases, with 20 bases between. CDR3 length: 17 residues. Germline V gives CDR1 SGHDT, CDR2 YYEEEE. Here the CDR3 reads CASSLVYGDALGTEAFF. The CDR3 nucleotides are TGTGCCAGCAGCTTGGTTTACGGGGATGCCCTGGGGACTGAAGCTTTCTTT.

The chain joins TRBV13 to TRBJ2-7, with D possibly TRBD2 on 7 matching bases. CDR3 length equals 14 residues. The V gene's germline CDR1 is PRHDT and CDR2 FYEKMQ (reference sequence). With 4 bases removed from V and 6 bases from J, the gap between germline ends came to 16 bases. The CDR3 DNA reads TGTGCCAGCAGCTCCGGGGGGCCGTTGGGCGAGCAGTACTTC. Translation: CASSSGGPLGEQYF. Together with reference TRBV13 and TRBJ2-7, the CDR3 gives the full variable domain: AAGVIQSPRHLIKEKRETATLKCYPIPRHDTVYWYQQGPGQDPQFLISFYEKMQSDKGSIPDRFSAQQFSDYHSELNMSSLELGDSALYFCASSSGGPLGEQYFGPGTRLTVT.

The CDR3 here is CASSLRGPVTGGNEQFF. In DNA form, the CDR3 reads TGTGCCAGCAGTTTACGCGGGCCCGTGACAGGGGGCAATGAGCAGTTCTTC. The V and J genes are TRBV28 and TRBJ2-1, with 9 positions matching TRBD1. Trimming took 2 bases from V and 6 from J; bases not matched to a gene: 11. Germline V gene lookup returns CDR1 MDHEN and CDR2 SYDVKM. This CDR3 is built from 17 residues. The full variable domain, with the rest looked up from reference TRBV28 and TRBJ2-1, is DVKVTQSSRYLVKRTGEKVFLECVQDMDHENMFWYRQDPGLGLRLIYFSYDVKMKEKGDIPEGYSVSREKKERFSLILESASTNQTSMYLCASSLRGPVTGGNEQFFGPGTRLTVL.

About this clone: Within the sample, other DNA sequences also encode this same CDR3. The rearrangement uses TRBV9 and TRBJ1-1; D remains unclear. The CDR3 loop spans 14 amino acids. CDR1 and CDR2 from the germline V gene are SGDLS and YYNGEE. V lost 2 bases and J 0 bases, leaving 8 bases between the germline ends. CDR3 protein: CASSVEGMNTEAFF. The CDR3 coding sequence is TGTGCCAGCAGCGTGGAGGGCATGAACACTGAAGCTTTCTTT.

The chain joins TRBV9 to TRBJ2-5; 8 bases fit TRBD2. V dropped 4 bases and J dropped 5; count of bases not matched to a gene: 7. CDR1 SGDLS and CDR2 YYNGEE come from the germline V gene. This CDR3 has 14 residues. CDR3 region: CASSPSGSIETQYF. The DNA for the CDR3 is TGTGCCAGCAGCCCGAGCGGGAGTATTGAGACCCAGTACTTC.

This chain uses TRBV11-2 with TRBJ2-1; 10 bases fit TRBD2. V lost 6 bases and J lost 4; bases outside the gene matches: 3. The CDR3 covers 14 residues. CDR1 and CDR2 from the germline V gene are SGHAT and FQNNGV. The CDR3 nucleotides are TGTGCCAGCAGTCAGGGACTAGCGTACAATGAGCAGTTCTTC. Protein: CASSQGLAYNEQFF. Using reference TRBV11-2 and TRBJ2-1 for the parts outside the CDR3, the full variable domain is EAGVAQSPRYKIIEKRQSVAFWCNPISGHATLYWYQQILGQGPKLLIQFQNNGVVDDSQLPKDRFSAERLKGVDSTLKIQPAKLEDSAVYLCASSQGLAYNEQFFGPGTRLTVL.

The chain couples TRBV7-2 to TRBJ2-7; 14 nucleotides agree with TRBD2. Germline V gives CDR1 SGHTA, CDR2 FQGNSA. The CDR3 is made up of 17 amino acids. Losses at the gene ends were 4 bases for V and 3 bases for J; bases not matched to a gene: 8. DNA for the CDR3: TGTGCCAGCAGCTGGGGGACTAGCGGGAGTGTTAGCTACGAGCAGTACTTC. Its translation: CASSWGTSGSVSYEQYF.

J is TRBJ2-1 and V is TRBV6-5; 7 positions match TRBD2. The germline V gene has CDR1 MNHEY and CDR2 SVGAGI. Unmatched junction bases numbered 7, after V lost 6 bases and J lost 2 bases. The CDR3 is 15 amino acids. DNA for the CDR3: TGTGCCAGCAGCCCACTAGCGACAGCCTACAATGAGCAGTTCTTC. Translation: CASSPLATAYNEQFF.

The V call is TRBV6-1, the J call TRBJ1-1; D is ambiguous. The CDR3 loop spans 14 amino acids. Germline V gene sequence: CDR1 MNHNS, CDR2 SASEGT. Trimming took off 2 bases at V and 6 bases at J, with 13 bases between the two ends. This CDR3 is CASSEREGGPEAFF. The CDR3 nucleotides are TGTGCCAGCAGTGAAAGAGAAGGCGGACCTGAAGCTTTCTTT.

The DNA of the CDR3 is TGCGCCAGCAGCCAAGAAGTAGTCGGGGGGCCGGCTAACGAGCAGTACTTC. It translates to CASSQEVVGGPANEQYF. The V and J genes are TRBV4-3 and TRBJ2-7, with a possible D match to TRBD2 (7 bases). This CDR3 comprises 17 residues. Germline V gene data show CDR1 as LGHNA and CDR2 as YSLEER. Deletions cut 0 bases from V and 5 bases from J, with 20 bases between.

This chain uses TRBV5-1 with TRBJ2-5; 8 bases agree with TRBD1. The junction had 5 bases not matched to a gene; V was cut back by 4 bases and J by 3 bases. Per germline, CDR1 SGHRS and CDR2 YFSETQ. CDR3 length equals 14 residues. The CDR3 region has the DNA TGCGCCAGCAGCCACGGACAGGGTGAAGAGACCCAGTACTTC. Protein sequence: CASSHGQGEETQYF.